The present T cell receptor beta chain was sequenced within a study of tumor-infiltrating lymphocytes in primary liver carcinoma. RNA and DNA were co-extracted from about 19-30 mg of unsorted bulk tissue. Starting from approximately 470 ng of total RNA, TCR beta cDNA was produced with a primer in the constant region. For TCR beta, libraries were produced by three nested multiplex PCR rounds using slightly modified ARM-PCR. Forward primers for TRBV1-TRBV30 and a C-beta reverse primer served the first two PCR rounds, at approximately 10 cycles each. TCRdb re-called the multiplex PCR reads with MiXCR, one entry per CDR3 protein. Here the sample spans roughly 120,000 distinct CDR3 sequences, around 60% being singletons. To note about this clonotype: Sequence at one end of the junction differs from germline and may be a read error.

The CDR3 spans 11 residues. From germline, CDR1 is MGHRA and CDR2 YSYEKL. The sequencing sample was made of liver tumor tissue from sampling region 1. As to subset: tumor region T1, superior pole. The chain combines TRBV4-1 with TRBJ1-2; no clear D gene. The receptor comes from a woman aged 60-70 years with primary liver carcinoma and hepatitis B virus infection. The CDR3 nucleotides are TGCGCAAGCAGCCAATTCAACAACCCAGTCTTC. It codes for CASSQFNNPVF.